This TCR beta chain was documented in a study of cytomegalovirus exposure and HLA in healthy donors. Study observations and caveats: Analyzed later, most CMV-associated TCR beta chains appeared HLA-restricted.

The PCR made use of 60 Vbeta and 13 Jbeta primers. Original processing notes: Approximately 73 million unique TCR beta chains, roughly 11 million shared, were counted in a later analysis. TCRdb keeps only in-frame clones here, not all; method: immunoSEQ multiplex PCR. From that table come the V and J calls and clone size; the DNA was used to work out D and trimming. The table lists some 110,000 clones, roughly 80% of them singletons. This CDR3 spans 17 amino acids. Trimming stripped 0 bases from V and 3 bases from J, with 18 bases between. The germline CDR1 and CDR2 sequences are SGHAT and FQNNGV. With respect to this clone: The target antigen is unknown.

V is TRBV11-2 and J is TRBJ2-7; D perhaps matches TRBD1 (6 bases). The source of this sequence is a man aged 25-40 years in good health and CMV-seronegative. The specimen was PBMCs. This CDR3 reads CASSLDPPGARGYEQYF. In DNA, the CDR3 is TGTGCCAGCAGCTTAGACCCCCCAGGGGCCAGGGGCTACGAGCAGTACTTC. The full variable domain, with the rest looked up from reference TRBV11-2 and TRBJ2-7, is EAGVAQSPRYKIIEKRQSVAFWCNPISGHATLYWYQQILGQGPKLLIQFQNNGVVDDSQLPKDRFSAERLKGVDSTLKIQPAKLEDSAVYLCASSLDPPGARGYEQYFGPGTRLTVT.